These T cell receptor beta chains were read from a single sample in a study of blood T cell dynamics during melanoma immunotherapy. Some clones are missing from TCRdb's copy, which holds only in-frame ones; the method was immunoSEQ multiplex PCR. The repertoire holds more than 10,000 clones, with 75% to 90% as singletons. Sample: blood, taken from a patient treated with checkpoint blockade. The receptors originated from a human donor with melanoma. Each CDR3 is given with its conserved first and last residue. Each record gives: clone size, J gene, D gene, V gene, CDR3 DNA, CDR3 protein. A D gene is named only where the DNA matches it firmly. Where a row states a size, it is once, few, many or the class of an expanded clone; other rows omit it.

>NA|TRBJ1-2|TRBD1|TRBV28
TGTGCCAGTACCTACAGGGGATATAGGGGCTACACCTTC
CASTYRGYRGYTF
>NA|TRBJ1-3|NA|TRBV19
TGTGCCAGTAGTACCTCGACGAGCACCATATATTTT
CASSTSTSTIYF
>NA|TRBJ1-3|TRBD1|TRBV28
TGTGCCAGCAGTTTAGGACAGGAAGGAAACACCATATATTTT
CASSLGQEGNTIYF
>NA|TRBJ1-6|NA|TRBV11-2
TGTGCCAGCAGCTTACTCAGGGAGTCACCCCTCCACTTT
CASSLLRESPLHF
>NA|TRBJ1-1|TRBD1|TRBV27
TGTGCCAGCAGTCCCGGGACAGCTAACACTGAAGCTTTCTTT
CASSPGTANTEAFF
>NA|TRBJ2-5|NA|TRBV7-6
TGTGCCAGCAGCTTGGCCGCTAGGACAGAAGAGACCCAGTACTTC
CASSLAARTEETQYF
>few|TRBJ2-7|TRBD1|TRBV28
TGTGCCAGCAACGACCCGGGACAGGGAGCCTACGAGCAGTACTTC
CASNDPGQGAYEQYF
>NA|TRBJ1-1|NA|TRBV18
TGTGCCAGCTCAGGGGGGACGAACACTGAAGCTTTCTTT
CASSGGTNTEAFF
>NA|TRBJ2-3|NA|TRBV10-3
TGTGCCACCTCAGACGGGTTCACAGATACGCAGTATTTT
CATSDGFTDTQYF
>NA|TRBJ2-3|NA|TRBV5-8
TGTGCCAGCACCCTCCTAAGGGGAGCAGGCACAGATACGCAGTATTTT
CASTLLRGAGTDTQYF
>NA|TRBJ1-2|NA|TRBV28
TGTGCCACCAACCTTTACACTAACTATGGCTACACCTTC
CATNLYTNYGYTF
>large|TRBJ2-3|TRBD2|TRBV4-3
TGCGCCAGCAGCCAAGAAGAAGGACTAGCGCTCACAGATACGCAGTATTTT
CASSQEEGLALTDTQYF